These T cell receptor beta chains were read from a single sample in a study of T-cell reconstitution after alpha-beta-depleted transplantation in children. One entry per CDR3 protein, called by TCRdb with MiXCR from the PCR reads. The sample has approximately 800,000 distinct CDR3 sequences; around 17% are singletons. The specimen comprised PBMCs, mostly from graft donor cells, sampled 360 days after TCRalphabeta/CD19-depleted stem cell transplant. Source of these receptors: a male patient younger than 18 who had a stem cell transplant for acute lymphoblastic leukemia, so the T cells may come from the graft donor. Both conserved end residues are part of each CDR3. Each record gives: CDR3 protein, D gene, V gene, J gene. The D gene is left open where the match is weak.

CASSLEGENTEAFF	NA	TRBV7-6	TRBJ1-1
CASSPSGWDIMVNEQFF	NA	TRBV7-3	TRBJ2-1
CASSYGGTSKYNEQFF	TRBD2	TRBV7-9	TRBJ2-1
CASSKGQGYNEQFF	TRBD1	TRBV5-1	TRBJ2-1
CASSRTGSKNIQYF	NA	TRBV21-1	TRBJ2-4
CASCLGLAGTLLSYNEQFF	TRBD2	TRBV12-3/TRBV12-4	TRBJ2-1
CASTYRERTDTQYF	NA	TRBV5-1	TRBJ2-3
CRGTSGTYNEQFF	TRBD2	TRBV20-1	TRBJ2-1
CASKTGEGEYF	NA	TRBV2	TRBJ2-3
CASRDLAGGLHEQFF	TRBD2	TRBV6-4	TRBJ2-1
CASRSGLSLDTQYF	NA	TRBV2	TRBJ2-3
CASSLVQNNEQFF	NA	TRBV5-4	TRBJ2-1
CASSQDASGRVRAGELFF	TRBD2	TRBV4-2	TRBJ2-2
CASSFGALAGDHGQFF	TRBD2	TRBV7-8	TRBJ2-1
CATSRDAGWQFF	NA	TRBV15	TRBJ2-1
CATTLGAATDTQYF	NA	TRBV5-5	TRBJ2-3
CASSRKLAGEGTQYF	TRBD2	TRBV27	TRBJ2-5
CASSSRLGTYNEQFF	NA	TRBV7-3	TRBJ2-1
CSAPPLPGRQETQYF	NA	TRBV20-1	TRBJ2-5
CASSPLFTYEQYF	NA	TRBV2	TRBJ2-7
CATSGSGADTQYF	NA	TRBV15	TRBJ2-3
CASSQDQEGPYEQYF	NA	TRBV4-2	TRBJ2-7
CASTRRPSYEQYF	NA	TRBV2	TRBJ2-7
CASSLRGGTSTDTQYF	NA	TRBV5-8	TRBJ2-3
CASSEVRSQGYTF	NA	TRBV7-9	TRBJ1-2
CASSLAMGSYEQYF	NA	TRBV5-1	TRBJ2-7
CASSFDRVPYSNQPQHF	TRBD1	TRBV12-3/TRBV12-4	TRBJ1-5
CASSPNGLAGGPYEQFF	TRBD2	TRBV18	TRBJ2-1
CASSPNKASNQPQHF	NA	TRBV7-6	TRBJ1-5
CASSQTWGTTDTQYF	NA	TRBV4-3	TRBJ2-3
CASSVTGSQETQYF	NA	TRBV9	TRBJ2-5
CSAQDRGWGAFF	TRBD1	TRBV20-1	TRBJ1-1
CASSQGQEGLAGGPNNEQFF	TRBD2	TRBV4-2	TRBJ2-1
CASRLTSGSNTGELFF	TRBD2	TRBV12-3/TRBV12-4	TRBJ2-2
CASSLAGRGYTGELFF	NA	TRBV5-1	TRBJ2-2
CSVVAVDGGPYEQYF	NA	TRBV29-1	TRBJ2-7
CSARGSGVRNQPQHF	NA	TRBV20-1	TRBJ1-5
CASSFPSGYEQYF	NA	TRBV5-1	TRBJ2-7
CASSLSAQNTEAFF	NA	TRBV7-9	TRBJ1-1
CASSLTGVIGYEQYF	TRBD1	TRBV5-5	TRBJ2-7
CASSVPSGSGELFF	NA	TRBV6-1	TRBJ2-2
CASSGRTGRSSTGELFF	TRBD1	TRBV4-1	TRBJ2-2
CASSPPTGSYEQYF	NA	TRBV18	TRBJ2-7
CASSSTFWGDNTEAFF	NA	TRBV6-5	TRBJ1-1
CASSLGPGVDEAFF	NA	TRBV12-3/TRBV12-4	TRBJ1-1
CASSLGPASGRADEQFF	TRBD2	TRBV5-1	TRBJ2-1
CASSPVLAGDYTGELFF	TRBD2	TRBV5-6	TRBJ2-2
CASSGTVPRRNEQFF	TRBD1	TRBV12-3/TRBV12-4	TRBJ2-1
CAARDSLSDTQYF	NA	TRBV10-3	TRBJ2-3
CASSGGLAGGPDEQYF	TRBD2	TRBV5-1	TRBJ2-7